These T cell receptor beta chains were read from a single sample in a study of blood T cell repertoires in COVID-19. TCRdb's copy holds only in-frame clones and misses some; the assay was immunoSEQ multiplex PCR. The data contain around 300,000 clones, around 90% of them singletons. The specimen sequenced was PBMCs or T cells enriched from blood (not recorded which). The receptors here all came from a woman aged 25 to 39 who had recovered from COVID-19. CDR3s include the opening cysteine and the closing phenylalanine or tryptophan. The D gene is left open where the match is weak. The listing skips clone size in some rows; elsewhere it reads once, few, many or a size class.

13 | TRBJ1-1 | . | . | TRBV19 | CASSIVRDTEAFF | TGTGCCAGTAGTATAGTGAGGGACACTGAAGCTTTCTTT
14 | TRBJ1-5 | . | . | TRBV30 | CAWSATTANQPQHF | TGTGCCTGGAGCGCCACGACAGCTAATCAGCCCCAGCATTTT
15 | TRBJ2-3 | . | . | TRBV19 | CASSIDRGVEDTQYF | TGTGCCAGTAGTATAGATCGCGGGGTTGAAGATACGCAGTATTTT
15 | TRBJ1-3 | once | TRBD1 | TRBV28 | CASSSAGTGRNTIYF | TGTGCCAGCAGTTCAGCCGGGACAGGAAGAAACACCATATATTTT
13 | TRBJ1-6 | . | . | TRBV27 | CASTGLYNSPLHF | TGTGCCAGCACGGGACTTTATAATTCACCCCTCCACTTT
14 | TRBJ1-1 | . | TRBD1 | TRBV29-1 | CSAEDSEGALEAFF | TGCAGCGCTGAGGACAGTGAGGGGGCACTAGAAGCTTTCTTT
15 | TRBJ1-2 | . | . | TRBV6-5 | CASSTRTETNYGYTF | TGTGCCAGCAGTACACGGACTGAGACGAACTATGGCTACACCTTC
17 | TRBJ1-4 | . | TRBD1 | TRBV3-1/TRBV3-2 | CASSPRGQGATNEKLFF | TGTGCCAGCAGCCCGAGGGGGCAGGGGGCAACTAATGAAAAACTGTTTTTT
13 | TRBJ1-2 | few | . | TRBV12-3/TRBV12-4 | CASSLGTARGYTF | TGTGCCAGCAGTTTAGGGACAGCAAGGGGCTACACCTTC
15 | TRBJ1-1 | few | . | TRBV5-6 | CASSLDPYLATEAFF | TGTGCCAGCAGCTTGGACCCCTACTTAGCGACTGAAGCTTTCTTT
13 | TRBJ2-3 | . | . | TRBV10-3 | CAITAALGDTQYF | TGTGCCATCACGGCAGCGTTGGGAGATACGCAGTATTTT
15 | TRBJ1-2 | . | . | TRBV28 | CASSPRVSGNYGYTF | TGTGCCAGCAGTCCCAGGGTGTCGGGTAACTATGGCTACACCTTC
16 | TRBJ1-1 | . | . | TRBV6-6 | CASSNPGVRPNTEAFF | TGTGCCAGCAGCAACCCGGGGGTGCGGCCGAACACTGAAGCTTTCTTT
15 | TRBJ1-1 | . | . | TRBV5-3 | CARSLVGWRSTEAFF | TGTGCCAGAAGCTTGGTGGGTTGGCGGAGCACTGAAGCTTTCTTT
14 | TRBJ2-1 | . | TRBD2 | TRBV7-2 | CASSYGLDLNEQFF | TGTGCCAGCAGCTATGGACTAGACCTGAATGAGCAGTTCTTC
19 | TRBJ1-2 | . | TRBD1 | TRBV19 | CASSPLAPGTGPPRSGYTF | TGTGCCAGTAGCCCACTCGCCCCCGGGACAGGGCCCCCACGGAGTGGCTACACCTTC
16 | TRBJ2-5 | . | TRBD2 | TRBV3-1/TRBV3-2 | CASSQSGGDEEETQYF | TGTGCCAGCAGCCAAAGTGGGGGGGACGAGGAAGAGACCCAGTACTTC
14 | TRBJ2-2 | . | . | TRBV30 | CAWSPVGAAGELFF | TGTGCCTGGAGCCCCGTGGGGGCGGCCGGGGAGCTGTTTTTT
14 | TRBJ2-7 | . | . | TRBV28 | CASSPSSLRYEQYF | TGTGCCAGCAGTCCCTCGTCCCTGCGCTACGAGCAGTACTTC
17 | TRBJ1-2 | . | TRBD1 | TRBV6-2/TRBV6-3 | CASSLNIRDRTDYGYTF | TGTGCCAGCAGTTTGAACATAAGGGACAGGACCGACTATGGCTACACCTTC
14 | TRBJ2-4 | . | . | TRBV6-5 | CASSFTGPGGIQYF | TGTGCCAGCAGTTTTACCGGGCCCGGGGGCATTCAGTACTTC
14 | TRBJ1-1 | . | . | TRBV29-1 | CSVTPGVLNTEAFF | TGCAGCGTAACACCGGGAGTACTTAACACTGAAGCTTTCTTT
13 | TRBJ1-4 | . | . | TRBV30 | CAWSVQINEKLFF | TGTGCCTGGAGTGTACAGATTAATGAAAAACTGTTTTTT
17 | TRBJ2-2 | . | . | TRBV15 | CATSMGAAAVGTGELFF | TGTGCCACCAGCATGGGGGCGGCCGCCGTTGGCACCGGGGAGCTGTTTTTT
15 | TRBJ2-7 | . | TRBD1 | TRBV10-3 | CAISEGDRSPYEQYF | TGTGCCATCAGTGAGGGGGACAGGTCTCCCTACGAGCAGTACTTC
18 | TRBJ1-6 | . | . | TRBV28 | CASSLSVGGARRNSPLHF | TGTGCCAGCAGTTTGTCGGTAGGCGGGGCCCGGCGGAATTCACCCCTCCACTTT
12 | TRBJ1-6 | . | . | TRBV30 | CASGRDNSPLHF | TGTGCTAGCGGGAGAGATAATTCACCCCTCCACTTT
19 | TRBJ1-5 | . | TRBD1 | TRBV30 | CAWSVYPADRVNFEQPQHF | TGTGCCTGGAGTGTATACCCCGCTGACAGGGTGAATTTTGAGCAGCCCCAGCATTTT
15 | TRBJ1-2 | . | . | TRBV5-5 | CASSLYEVSGEAYTF | TGTGCCAGCAGCTTGTACGAGGTCTCGGGAGAGGCCTACACCTTC
19 | TRBJ2-2 | . | . | TRBV5-1 | CASSLPTGTLQGGTGELFF | TGCGCCAGCAGCTTGCCAACCGGGACACTTCAAGGTGGCACCGGGGAGCTGTTTTTT
15 | TRBJ1-1 | . | . | TRBV6-6 | CASSYSGGRGLEAFF | TGTGCCAGCAGTTACTCCGGGGGGCGAGGTCTTGAAGCTTTCTTT
13 | TRBJ2-2 | . | . | TRBV29-1 | CSVVLLNTGELFF | TGCAGCGTTGTACTACTTAACACCGGGGAGCTGTTTTTT
13 | TRBJ1-2 | . | . | TRBV7-3 | CASSKNGEGGYTF | TGTGCCAGCAGCAAAAACGGGGAGGGTGGCTACACCTTC
15 | TRBJ1-1 | . | . | TRBV4-3 | CASSQEGRFYTEAFF | TGCGCCAGCAGCCAAGAGGGCCGGTTCTACACTGAAGCTTTCTTT
14 | TRBJ1-2 | . | TRBD1 | TRBV30 | CAWGDRDSYYGYTF | TGTGCCTGGGGCGACAGGGACTCCTACTATGGCTACACCTTC
14 | TRBJ1-2 | few | . | TRBV5-1 | CASRTPGQTYGYTF | TGCGCCAGCCGTACTCCCGGACAGACCTATGGCTACACCTTC
16 | TRBJ1-6 | . | . | TRBV6-1 | CASSEQSFSYNSPLHF | TGTGCCAGCAGTGAACAGTCCTTCTCCTATAATTCACCCCTCCACTTT
14 | TRBJ1-2 | . | TRBD1 | TRBV29-1 | CSVEDQRDRGRHTF | TGCAGCGTTGAAGATCAAAGGGACAGGGGTAGGCACACCTTC
18 | TRBJ2-2 | . | TRBD2 | TRBV6-4 | CASSYGLAGGLLTGELFF | TGTGCCAGCAGCTATGGACTAGCGGGGGGGCTGCTCACCGGGGAGCTGTTTTTT
15 | TRBJ1-2 | . | . | TRBV19 | CASTPGQSRPYGYTF | TGTGCCAGTACCCCCGGACAGTCTAGGCCCTATGGCTACACCTTC
19 | TRBJ2-7 | . | TRBD2 | TRBV5-1 | CASSLKLTSGGALEAVQYF | TGCGCCAGCAGCTTAAAATTGACTAGCGGGGGGGCCCTAGAAGCGGTGCAGTACTTC
15 | TRBJ2-7 | . | TRBD1 | TRBV18 | CASSRDRGSYYEQYF | TGTGCCAGCTCTAGGGACAGGGGGTCCTACTACGAGCAGTACTTC